The clone carrying this T cell receptor beta chain was seen repeatedly, ten times or more. One end of the junction varies from germline; a read error may be responsible. The CDR3 length is 13 residues. Germline CDR1 SEHNR, CDR2 FQNEAQ (reference sequence). This specimen comes from a study of T-cell reconstitution after alpha-beta-depleted transplantation in children. A TCRbeta library incorporating unique molecular identifiers was prepared. TCRdb analysed the PCR reads with MiXCR anew, one entry per CDR3 protein. The sample has more than 400,000 distinct CDR3 sequences, 9.5% to 12% seen once. The TCR sequence derives from a female patient between 2 and 15 years old who had a stem cell transplant for aplastic anemia, so the T cells may come from the graft donor. This rearrangement joins TRBV7-9 to TRBJ2-1; D is undetermined. The sample consisted of PBMCs, mostly from graft donor cells, taken 180 days after TCRalphabeta/CD19-depleted stem cell transplant. In DNA, the CDR3 is TGCGCCAGCAGCTTGGACGGGTACAATGAGCAGTTCTTC. It encodes CASSLDGYNEQFF.